Listed below are T cell receptor beta chains from one sample, sequenced in a study of OX40 agonist ivuxolimab in advanced cancers. TCRdb keeps only in-frame clones here, not all; method: immunoSEQ multiplex PCR. This sample yields approximately 26,000 clones, of which just under 80% are seen a single time; approximately 10% belongs to the top ten. The sequenced sample was CD4+ or CD8+ T cells sorted from blood, obtained in a trial of the OX40 agonist ivuxolimab. All receptors derive from an adult with an advanced solid tumor such as melanoma, head and neck, liver or kidney cancer. CDR3s include the opening cysteine and the closing phenylalanine or tryptophan. A D gene is named only where the DNA matches it firmly. Part of the rows lack a size; the others show once, few, many or a class for expanded clones.

j_call	v_call	d_call	clone_size	cdr3_nt	cdr3_aa
TRBJ2-3	TRBV6-1	.	.	TGTGCCACCAGGGAAGTGATCCAGACAGAATATTTT	CATREVIQTEYF
TRBJ2-5	TRBV7-8	TRBD1	once	TGTGCCAGCAGCCACCAACCGACAGGGTGGGGGGAGACCCAGTACTTC	CASSHQPTGWGETQYF
TRBJ2-3	TRBV4-3	TRBD2	.	TGCGCCAGCAGCCAAGATCCCGGGCTAGCGGGGGAGGGGGATACGCAGTATTTT	CASSQDPGLAGEGDTQYF
TRBJ1-4	TRBV4-3	.	.	TGCGCCAGCAGCCACGATCCGGGGGGGAATGAAAAACTGTTTTTT	CASSHDPGGNEKLFF
TRBJ1-5	TRBV7-9	.	.	TGTGCCAGCGGAAACGGCAATCAGCCCCAGCATTTT	CASGNGNQPQHF
TRBJ2-7	TRBV4-2	.	.	TGTGCCAGCAGCCAAGCCACGCCTAGCGAAACCTACGAGCAGTACTTC	CASSQATPSETYEQYF
TRBJ2-7	TRBV4-1	TRBD1	medium-sized	TGCGCCAGCAGCCCCCGGGACAGTTACTACGAGCAGTACTTC	CASSPRDSYYEQYF
TRBJ2-3	TRBV19	TRBD1	.	TGTGCCAGTAGTACCCGGACAGGGATCATGCCAGATACGCAGTATTTT	CASSTRTGIMPDTQYF
TRBJ1-2	TRBV4-3	.	.	TGCGCCAGCAGCCCAACGCGGGGTCAGCATGGCTACACCTTC	CASSPTRGQHGYTF
TRBJ2-7	TRBV6-1	.	.	TGTGCCAGCAGTGACATCCACTACGAGCAGTACTTC	CASSDIHYEQYF
TRBJ1-1	TRBV5-4	.	.	TGTGCCAGCTGGGGAACAGCCGGAGGAGCTTTCTTT	CASWGTAGGAFF
TRBJ1-5	TRBV9	.	.	TGTGCCAGCAGCGTAGAGGGGGGCAATCAGCCCCAGCATTTT	CASSVEGGNQPQHF
TRBJ2-7	TRBV6-5	TRBD2	.	TGTGCCAGCAGTCCTTGGACTAGCGGCTACGAGCAGTACTTC	CASSPWTSGYEQYF
TRBJ1-4	TRBV6-1	.	few	TGTGCCAGCAGTGAAGCTCGGTGGGGGGATGAAAAACTGTTTTTT	CASSEARWGDEKLFF
TRBJ2-2	TRBV7-8	.	.	TGTGCCAGCACACACCCCGCAGGTAGCCCGAACACCGGGGAGCTGTTTTTT	CASTHPAGSPNTGELFF
TRBJ2-5	TRBV7-7	TRBD2	.	TGTGCTAGCAGCTTAGCTTGGGGGGGACAAGAGACCCAGTACTTC	CASSLAWGGQETQYF
TRBJ1-5	TRBV19	TRBD1	.	TGTGCCACCAGGACAGGTGGTCAGCCCCAGCATTTT	CATRTGGQPQHF
TRBJ2-3	TRBV7-9	TRBD1	.	TGTGCCAGCAGTCCCACCGGCGGACAGGAAAGGTATACGCAGTATTTT	CASSPTGGQERYTQYF
TRBJ1-6	TRBV9	TRBD1	.	TGTGCCAGCAGCTCGGGACAGGGGATTCTACCCCTCCACTTT	CASSSGQGILPLHF
TRBJ2-7	TRBV4-3	.	.	TGCGCCAGCAGCCAAGATCGGGACTTAACCGACGAGCAGTACTTC	CASSQDRDLTDEQYF
TRBJ2-1	TRBV7-2	TRBD1	.	TGTGCCAGCAGCTCCTCTCCGGGACAGTACAATGAGCAGTTCTTC	CASSSSPGQYNEQFF
TRBJ2-1	TRBV15	.	.	TGTGCCACCAGTCCAGGGTTATACAATGAGCAGTTCTTC	CATSPGLYNEQFF
TRBJ2-1	TRBV18	TRBD1	few	TGTGCCAGCTCACTTGACAGGGCCAGCACCTACAATGAGCAGTTCTTC	CASSLDRASTYNEQFF
TRBJ1-1	TRBV19	.	.	TGTGCCAGTAGTATCGGGGACAACACTGAAGCTTTCTTT	CASSIGDNTEAFF
TRBJ1-2	TRBV19	.	.	TGTGCCAGTAGCGGAGAGTCCGTGGTTTTGGGTGGCTACACCTTC	CASSGESVVLGGYTF
TRBJ1-5	TRBV6-5	.	.	TGTGCCAGCAGTGAATTTTTCCGCAATCAGCCCCAGCATTTT	CASSEFFRNQPQHF
TRBJ2-3	TRBV9	TRBD2	.	TGTGCCAGCAGCGTTAGCGGGGTCGGGACAGATACGCAGTATTTT	CASSVSGVGTDTQYF
TRBJ2-2	TRBV6-5	.	.	TGTGCCAGCAGTTACAGGGGGGGGGAGCTGTTTTTT	CASSYRGGELFF
TRBJ2-7	TRBV7-9	TRBD1	few	TGTGCCAGCAGCCGCCGACAGGGCCTCTACGAGCAGTACTTC	CASSRRQGLYEQYF
TRBJ2-1	TRBV5-4	TRBD2	.	TGTGCCAGCAGCTTCGGGCTAGCGGGGAACAATGAGCAGTTCTTC	CASSFGLAGNNEQFF
TRBJ2-7	TRBV6-5	.	.	TGTGCCAGCAGTTCCTACAGGGAAAACTACGAGCAGTACTTC	CASSSYRENYEQYF
TRBJ2-7	TRBV5-1	.	.	TGCGCCAGCAGCTTTACTGTCGCAGCTACCTACGAGCAGTACTTC	CASSFTVAATYEQYF
TRBJ2-7	TRBV6-5	.	.	TGTGCCAGCAGTTACTCAGGGACCGAGCAGTACTTC	CASSYSGTEQYF
TRBJ1-6	TRBV6-5	.	.	TGTGCCAGCAGCGACTCCGGTCGTTCAACCCTCCACTTT	CASSDSGRSTLHF
TRBJ1-3	TRBV14	.	.	TGTGCCAGCAGCCAAGTAATCGACCCTGATCCCACCATATATTTT	CASSQVIDPDPTIYF
TRBJ1-4	TRBV30	TRBD1	.	TGTGCCTGGAGTTTAGGACAGGGGAATGAAAAACTGTTTTTT	CAWSLGQGNEKLFF
TRBJ2-2	TRBV10-3	TRBD2	.	TGTGCCATCAGCCGGACTAGCGGGGGGACCCAGATTGGGGAGCTGTTTTTT	CAISRTSGGTQIGELFF
TRBJ2-1	TRBV29-1	TRBD2	.	TGCAGCGTTGAAGGGACTAGCGGGGGGGCCCATGAGCAGTTCTTC	CSVEGTSGGAHEQFF
TRBJ2-7	TRBV5-1	TRBD2	.	TGCGCCAGCAGCTCCTTAGCGGGTGGCTACGAGCAGTACTTC	CASSSLAGGYEQYF
TRBJ1-1	TRBV7-7	.	.	TGTGCTAGCAGCTTAAACAGGAACACTGAAGCTTTCTTT	CASSLNRNTEAFF
TRBJ1-5	TRBV4-3	.	.	TGCGCCAGCAGCCAAGTGGTAGGGGCTGCTCAGCCCCAGCATTTT	CASSQVVGAAQPQHF
TRBJ1-2	TRBV30	.	.	TGTGCCTGGAGTGGCCCTGAGTCTGCCTATGGCTACACCTTC	CAWSGPESAYGYTF
TRBJ2-7	TRBV2	.	.	TGTGCCAGCGAGGGGGTTGGTGTGTGGCAACAAACTCCCGGGCAGTACTTC	CASEGVGVWQQTPGQYF
TRBJ1-6	TRBV5-8	.	.	TGTGCCAGCAGCTTAGATATACAGGTTCCAAATTCACCCCTCCACTTT	CASSLDIQVPNSPLHF
TRBJ2-7	TRBV19	.	few	TGTGCCAGTAGCCCGGGACCCTACTACGAGCAGTACTTC	CASSPGPYYEQYF
TRBJ2-7	TRBV4-2	.	.	TGTGCCAGCAGCCCCCAAGGGGCCGACTACGAGCAGTACTTC	CASSPQGADYEQYF
TRBJ2-1	TRBV11-1	TRBD1	once	TGTGCCAGCAGCTTAGTTACAGGGGATTACAATGAGCAGTTCTTC	CASSLVTGDYNEQFF
TRBJ2-3	TRBV27	TRBD2	.	TGTGCCAGCAGTTTATCGTCCAGCGGGGGGGGCACAGATACGCAGTATTTT	CASSLSSSGGGTDTQYF
TRBJ2-3	TRBV7-9	TRBD1	.	TGTGCCAGCAGCCCCGGGACAGTTGTTAGCACAGATACGCAGTATTTT	CASSPGTVVSTDTQYF
TRBJ1-1	TRBV30	.	.	TGTGCCTGGAGTTCAGGTTCAACTGAAGCTTTCTTT	CAWSSGSTEAFF
TRBJ2-4	TRBV29-1	TRBD1	.	TGCAGCGTTGATACGGGACAGGGGGGTCCAGAAGCCAAAAACATTCAGTACTTC	CSVDTGQGGPEAKNIQYF
TRBJ2-7	TRBV2	TRBD1	.	TGTGCCAGCCTGGTAGGACAGGGTAACGAGCAGTACTTC	CASLVGQGNEQYF
TRBJ2-5	TRBV4-1	TRBD1	.	TGCGCCAGCAGCCCATATCCGACAGGGGACCAAGAGACCCAGTACTTC	CASSPYPTGDQETQYF
TRBJ2-2	TRBV27	.	.	TGTGCCAGCAGTCAGACAGGCTCTGCCGGGGAGCTGTTTTTT	CASSQTGSAGELFF